Here is one T cell receptor (beta chain) with its context. The antigen it recognizes is unknown. Within one base of it there is no much larger clone, and no base qualities were kept. CDR1 and CDR2 (MGHRA, YSYEKL) derive from the germline V gene. The CDR3 sequence holds 15 residues, the cysteine and phenylalanine included. This entry keeps only the CDR3 DNA: 45 bases, framed from base 1. The junction shows trimming of 7 bases on V and 5 bases on J, and the gene matches do not reach 11 bases of it. These data belong to a study of technical replicates of blood from several donors (TCRdb year 2017). Library preparation used the immunoSEQ multiplex PCR assay. The table comes from immuneACCESS by way of TCRdb, which keeps in-frame sequences with V and J called. Part of the clones is missing from these tables; in studies checked, under half for an unresolved V gene and the rest for unknown reasons. This sample has some 80,000 clones in its table, and over 75% of those were observed once. The ten largest clones take up roughly 3.7% of the sample.

The chain links TRBV4-1 with TRBJ2-3; 8 nucleotides in the junction match TRBD1. The receptor's source is a human donor in good health. Some clones in this sample may be carry-over from other donors' samples. Sequences were obtained from PBMCs. At the DNA level, the sequence is TGCGCCAGCAACAGGGGGTCTCCTAAGGAAGATACGCAGTATTTT. Translated, it reads CASNRGSPKEDTQYF.